This T cell receptor (beta chain) was profiled in a study of blood T cell repertoires in COVID-19. Background on the study: The United States, Italy and Spain provided the acute and convalescent COVID-19 samples. The cDNA or gDNA used as material had been derived from T cells, B-cell-depleted T cells, or PBMCs.

In the original processing: Reference gene primer amplification gave nucleated cell count estimates. Sequencing used immunoSEQ multiplex PCR; TCRdb keeps in-frame clones, though not all of them. V and J calls and clone size come straight from that table; D and trimming were deduced from the DNA. The sample has some 110,000 clones; about nine tenths are singletons. Per the germline V gene, CDR1 is SGHAT and CDR2 is FQNNGV. The CDR3 consists of 14 residues. V gave up 6 bases and J gave up 7 bases, with 15 bases separating them. Sequences were obtained from peripheral blood. J is TRBJ2-2 and V is TRBV11-2; D is possibly TRBD2 (6 bases). The source is an older man who had recovered from COVID-19. CDR3: CASRSWRASGELFF. CDR3 DNA: TGTGCCAGCAGATCGTGGAGGGCCAGCGGGGAGCTGTTTTTT.